This TCR beta chain emerged from a study of beta chain features in type 1 diabetes. Only a few counts were recorded for this clone. Its specificity is not known. CDR1 SGDLS and CDR2 YYNGEE come from the germline V gene. This CDR3 region has 19 residues. Trimming at V came to 4 bases and at J to 8 bases, leaving 18 bases not matched to a gene. Study conclusions and caveats: A moderate, significant TCRB CDR3 shortening appeared in type 1 diabetes across four CD4+ subsets. Patients showed naive, central memory and Treg TCRB repertoires that appeared more similar than those of healthy donors.

Blood was collected once per donor into heparin, averaging roughly 0.12 L. Markers CD45RO/CCR7/CD25/CD127/CD95/CD27 served to sort CD4+ naive, central memory, regulatory and stem cell-like memory cells. Sort purity for all populations was recorded as exceeding 98%. Expressed TCRB transcripts got sequenced, as all isolated RNA was reverse transcribed. TCRdb's copy holds only in-frame clones and misses some; the assay was immunoSEQ multiplex PCR. The sample holds around 40,000 clones, around 70% seen once. V usage is TRBV9 and J usage is TRBJ2-1, with 13 bases fitting TRBD2. The specimen was Tregs from blood. This TCR came from a woman younger than 30 with type 1 diabetes. The CDR3 DNA is TGTGCCAGCAGCCTCAGCCGATCAGGACTAGCGGGAGAAGTAGATGAGCAGTTCTTC. Translation gives CASSLSRSGLAGEVDEQFF.